A single T cell receptor (beta chain) is shown here with its context. CDR3 length: 17 amino acids. V was clipped by 4 bases and J by 4 bases, with 21 bases between them. The method was immunoSEQ multiplex PCR; TCRdb's version includes in-frame clones alone and lacks a portion of them. The profile shows around 260,000 clones, 86% of them singletons. This record comes from a study of blood T cell repertoires in COVID-19. About the study: Sites across the United States, Italy and Spain contributed samples from acute and convalescent COVID-19.

The chain carries TRBV5-3 and TRBJ1-3, with D maybe TRBD1 (5 bases). TRBV5-3 is identified as an open reading frame with a role that is uncertain. Sequenced input: peripheral blood. This TCR came from a man aged 25 to 40 with active or convalescent COVID-19. CDR3 in amino acids: CARSRFGGDSEGNTIYF. The DNA of the CDR3 is TGTGCCAGAAGCAGATTTGGAGGGGACTCCGAAGGAAACACCATATATTTT.